This T cell receptor (beta chain) appears in the sequencing data of a study of Graves' ophthalmopathy and Graves' hyperthyroidism. Turning to this clonotype: Its matching antigen is unknown.

Study-level results: Forecasting of ophthalmopathy progression by the model achieved over 55% sensitivity and less than 80% specificity. A majority of expanded thyroid clonotypes exceeding 0.001 frequency were likewise present in blood.

The authors amplified TCR beta CDR3 regions, and they did so from RNA transcripts for repertoire sequencing. Second-round multiplex PCR followed a first-round RT-PCR using HTBI primers. TCRdb reprocessed the multiplex PCR reads via MiXCR and lists one record per CDR3 protein. The sample contains approximately 1.2 million distinct CDR3 sequences, about 35% of which appear only once. Trimming took 0 bases from V and 6 from J; bases not matched to a gene: 6. The CDR3 consists of 15 residues. The V gene's germline CDR1 is DFQATT and CDR2 SNEGSKA (reference sequence). The source of this sequence is an adult man with Graves' hyperthyroidism. The rearrangement links TRBV20-1 to TRBJ1-5; TRBD1 matches 9 bases. Source material: peripheral blood or thyroid tissue (not recorded which). DNA of the CDR3: TGCAGTGCTAGAGAGCGGGACAGGGAAAGTCAGCCCCAGCATTTT. It yields the protein CSARERDRESQPQHF.